The present TCR beta chain was sequenced within a study of T cells after yellow fever vaccination. The sample holds many counts of this clonotype. Its antigen remains unidentified. Study observations and caveats: The secondary response was weaker, and its peak arrived faster, on day 5 versus 15. Contaminants from the bulk population, in the form of abundant clonotypes, could be found in FACS-sorted repertoires. In post-booster samples, most primary-vaccination clones reappeared (around 95% CD4, approximately 91% CD8).

TCRdb passed the 5' RACE reads through MiXCR, listing each CDR3 protein once. The sample holds about 330,000 distinct CDR3 sequences, about 6.6% seen once. The receptor was isolated from a young man who received the YFV17D yellow fever vaccine. The source was PBMCs, collected around 45 days after the first yellow fever vaccination.

The CDR3 bases are TGTGCCAGCAGCCAGGGGGCTGACACTGAAGCTTTCTTT. Translating it yields CASSQGADTEAFF. The rearrangement joins TRBV6-1 to TRBJ1-1; TRBD1 agrees at 8 bases. The CDR3 runs to 13 residues. The germline CDR1 and CDR2 sequences are MNHNS and SASEGT. J lost 3 bases, V lost 6 bases, and 3 bases had no gene match.